This T cell receptor beta chain was recorded in a study of technical replicates of blood from several donors. The protocol was immunoSEQ multiplex PCR, while the TCRdb copy is restricted to in-frame clones and leaves out a portion. This sample has roughly 68,000 clones, with 70% to 90% found just once. With 5 bases removed from V and 4 bases from J, the gap between germline ends came to 15 bases. The CDR3 spans 14 residues. The germline gives CDR1 SGHTA, CDR2 FQGNSA. The chain combines TRBV7-2 with TRBJ2-7; D perhaps matches TRBD2 (6 bases). The source is a human donor in good health. Some clones in this sample may be carry-over from other donors' samples. The source material was PBMCs. CDR3 DNA sequence: TGTGCCAGCAGCCTCTCGCGGGACGGTTACGAGCAGTACTTC. Translation: CASSLSRDGYEQYF.